This note documents a single TCR beta chain sequence. From the 5' RACE reads, TCRdb called clonotypes with MiXCR, one entry per CDR3 protein. Of about 220,000 distinct CDR3 sequences listed, 6.5% to 8.5% were seen once; the top ten hold less than 2%. These data are taken from a study of identical twins. With 3 bases clipped from V and 8 bases from J, the junction kept 17 bases outside the gene matches. CDR1 SGHDT and CDR2 YYEEEE come from the germline V gene. The CDR3 has 18 residues. Separately, the same data were catalogued under a study of yellow fever vaccine responses in identical twins.

The clonotype was recovered from a woman under 30 in good health. The chain joins TRBV5-6 to TRBJ2-7, with 13 nucleotides matching TRBD2. What was sequenced was memory (CD45RO+) T cells sorted from blood. The CDR3 protein is CASSYPGLAGSPLAQQYF. CDR3 nucleotide sequence: TGTGCCAGCAGCTACCCGGGACTAGCGGGATCCCCTCTGGCGCAGCAGTACTTC.